This T cell receptor beta chain was recorded in a study of T cell responses to AZD1222 COVID-19 vaccine. Study-level points and caveats: Variant regions that are unmutated are reportedly the target of nearly half of spike-specific TCRs.

V dropped 5 bases and J dropped 4 bases, with 11 bases sitting between them. The CDR3 is 13 residues long. CDR1 is LNHDA, CDR2 SQIVND, per germline (reference sequence). The repertoire was sequenced with immunoSEQ multiplex PCR; TCRdb's copy has only in-frame clones and lacks some. The data contain 140,000 to 150,000 clones, about 90% of them seen just once; the ten biggest clones take up 2.5% to 4%. As regards this clone: Its antigen is unidentified.

The chain couples TRBV19 to TRBJ1-1; no reliable D call. The sequenced sample was peripheral blood, obtained 28 days after the second AZD1222 dose. The source of this sequence is an adult who received the AZD1222 COVID-19 vaccine. CDR3 in amino acids: CASSADKGTEAFF. DNA for the CDR3: TGTGCCAGTAGTGCTGACAAGGGCACTGAAGCTTTCTTT.